This is a list of T cell receptor beta chains from one sample in a study of blood T cells in healthy people across ages. TCRdb fed the 5' RACE reads into MiXCR, producing one record per CDR3 protein. The sample has around 990,000 distinct CDR3 sequences, almost 25% seen once; the top ten hold about 0.8%. The data also belong to a second study, concerning T cells of mothers and their children.

The sample consisted of blood. These TCRs come from a girl under 10 years old in good health. Both conserved end residues are part of each CDR3. The D gene is left open where the match is weak. Rows may omit the clone size; those that give it use once, few, many or a size class.

>TRBV7-6|.|.|TRBJ1-2
CASSLGTAGRRDGNTF
TGTGCCAGCAGCTTAGGTACGGCAGGCCGGCGGGATGGCAACACCTTC
>TRBV4-1|.|.|TRBJ2-5
CASSRVEGFQETQYF
TGCGCCAGCAGCAGGGTGGAGGGCTTCCAAGAGACCCAGTACTTC
>TRBV20-1|.|few|TRBJ1-2
CSARVSRGHGYTF
TGCAGTGCTAGAGTGTCCCGGGGGCACGGCTACACCTTC
>TRBV13|TRBD1|few|TRBJ2-6
CASSLGGQGGAGANVLTF
TGTGCCAGCAGCCTAGGCGGACAGGGGGGCGCTGGGGCCAACGTCCTGACTTTC
>TRBV5-1|.|.|TRBJ2-5
CASSPRSGRQETQYF
TGCGCCAGCAGCCCGAGGTCAGGGAGGCAAGAGACCCAGTACTTC
>TRBV5-1|.|few|TRBJ1-1
CASSSERGRAFF
TGCGCCAGCAGCTCGGAGCGAGGGAGAGCTTTCTTT
>TRBV7-8|TRBD2|few|TRBJ2-5
CASSLEELAGIQVTQYF
TGTGCCAGCAGCTTAGAGGAGCTAGCGGGGATTCAAGTGACCCAGTACTTC
>TRBV4-1|TRBD1|few|TRBJ1-1
CASSQALTMTGEVGAFF
TGCGCCAGCAGCCAAGCTTTGACCATGACAGGGGAGGTCGGAGCTTTCTTT
>TRBV5-1|TRBD2|.|TRBJ2-1
CASSPGLPLNEQFF
TGCGCCAGCAGCCCGGGACTACCCCTCAATGAGCAGTTCTTC
>TRBV6-5|.|.|TRBJ2-7
CASSYSAGNPYEQYF
TGTGCCAGCAGTTACTCTGCTGGAAATCCCTACGAGCAGTACTTC
>TRBV29-1|.|.|TRBJ2-7
CSGRLAPSGEQYF
TGCAGCGGGCGATTAGCTCCGAGTGGCGAGCAGTACTTC
>TRBV28|.|.|TRBJ1-4
CASSLVTGANEKLFF
TGTGCCAGCAGTTTAGTTACAGGAGCTAATGAAAAACTGTTTTTT
>TRBV18|.|.|TRBJ2-1
CASSPHPGEQFF
TGTGCCAGCTCACCACACCCTGGCGAGCAGTTCTTC
>TRBV12-3/TRBV12-4|TRBD1|.|TRBJ2-4
CASSLTGTKNIQYF
TGTGCCAGCAGTTTGACAGGGACCAAAAACATTCAGTACTTC
>TRBV12-5|.|.|TRBJ2-3
CASGFTESTDTQYF
TGTGCTAGTGGTTTTACGGAATCCACAGATACGCAGTATTTT
>TRBV7-9|.|.|TRBJ1-3
CASIFGDSGNTIYF
TGTGCCAGCATATTCGGGGACTCGGGAAACACCATATATTTT
>TRBV7-8|.|few|TRBJ1-4
CASSLDGPEKLFF
TGTGCCAGCAGCTTAGATGGGCCAGAAAAACTGTTTTTT
>TRBV4-3|.|.|TRBJ2-5
CASSQDREFKETQYF
TGCGCCAGCAGCCAAGACCGGGAGTTTAAAGAGACCCAGTACTTC
>TRBV28|TRBD1|.|TRBJ2-5
CASSPIFIGGQGAGETQYF
TGTGCCAGCAGCCCCATTTTTATCGGCGGACAGGGGGCCGGAGAGACCCAGTACTTC
>TRBV12-3/TRBV12-4|TRBD2|.|TRBJ2-2
CASSLRFGLADTGELFF
TGTGCCAGCAGTTTACGTTTCGGACTAGCGGACACCGGGGAGCTGTTTTTT
>TRBV27|.|.|TRBJ1-4
CASSPGRGLRSGEKLFF
TGTGCCAGCAGCCCCGGTCGCGGGCTTAGGAGCGGTGAAAAACTGTTTTTT
>TRBV15|.|few|TRBJ1-3
CATSRDSLGTAGNTIYF
TGTGCCACCAGCAGAGATTCCCTGGGTACGGCTGGAAACACCATATATTTT